This T cell receptor beta chain was retrieved from a study of Graves' ophthalmopathy and Graves' hyperthyroidism (dated by TCRdb to 2016 to 2019). Study-level background: Peripheral blood was collected at initial diagnosis, prior to any treatment. T-cell repertoires of thyroid tissue and blood were compared in six hyperthyroidism patients. To explore V-J signatures distinguishing ophthalmopathy from hyperthyroidism, a discovery set of under 110 patients (more than 40 ophthalmopathy, roughly 56 stable hyperthyroidism) was enrolled. The independent validation cohort included 18 to 20 hyperthyroidism patients plus 17 patients who later progressed from hyperthyroidism to ophthalmopathy. In total, 135 blood samples were TCR-sequenced: some 40 ophthalmopathy, under 80 hyperthyroidism and some 17 hyperthyroidism-to-ophthalmopathy patients. The study used TCR beta repertoire signatures to distinguish Graves' ophthalmopathy from Graves' hyperthyroidism and to predict progression to ophthalmopathy. Once sampling was done, hyperthyroidism patients were given methimazole at a starting dose of 30 mg daily, while ophthalmopathy patients were given high-dose intravenous methylprednisolone. Study-wide conclusions, independent of this receptor: In validation, the model predicted ophthalmopathy progression with 70.59% sensitivity and approximately 75% specificity; 12 predicted patients were CT-confirmed with GO in a median of approximately six months. No statistical method was used to set the sample size in advance, and the investigators knew which group each participant was assigned to. Most expanded thyroid clonotypes with frequency above 0.001 were also detected in blood, suggesting blood repertoires may reflect the thyroid immune response. Ophthalmopathy was separated from stable hyperthyroidism by the 13-signature model with roughly 88% sensitivity and about 83% specificity in cross-validation and with 80%/75% in the test set.

A distance of 13 bases separates the germline ends of V and J, which lose 6 bases and 4 bases respectively. According to the germline V gene, CDR1 reads SGHRS and CDR2 reads YFSETQ. The CDR3 sequence holds 13 residues, the cysteine and phenylalanine included. The kept DNA is CDR3 alone, 39 bases in frame from the first base. TCR beta CDR3 regions were amplified from RNA transcripts for repertoire sequencing. HTBI primers and the Qiagen OneStep RT-PCR kit were used in a first-round RT-PCR, which was followed by a second-round multiplex PCR, size selection and purification. Libraries were sequenced on an Illumina HiSeq2000 using paired-end 100 bp reads. The authors' pipeline ran thus. Reads were processed with SOAPnuke, discarding reads with adapters, uncalled bases, mean Phred below 15, or no exact constant-primer or identifier match. COPE v1.2.5 was used to merge the high-quality paired reads. Clonotypes were defined as unique nucleotide sequences and were aligned to IMGT TRB V, D and J references using MiTCR v1.1. Only V-J combinations with frequency above 0.0001 were analysed, covering 99.2% of repertoires. For each V-J combination, a TCR clonal expansion and chaos score was defined as F50 clonal expansion divided by the chaos observed in the TCRdist matrix. Welch's t-statistics and random forest were used to narrow the features down to around twelve V-J combinations, which were then fed into a naive Bayes classifier. The Morisita-Horn index was used to measure how similar the thyroid and blood repertoires were. TCRdb reworked the public reads: Q25 trimming with fastp, MiXCR clone assembly, productive beta chains retained. When rows share a CDR3 protein, they turn into one entry using the most common DNA and genes. V and J calls and clone size were set by TCRdb, not the authors. For this sample the table gives 300,000 to 450,000 distinct CDR3 sequences, of which roughly 17% were detected only once. The ten largest clones represent 2% to 3% of the sample.

Hyperthyroidism was considered stable if no progression to ophthalmopathy occurred within 18 months of follow-up. Patients with hyperthyroidism were aged 18 to 65 years, had been newly diagnosed, and had a disease duration of less than 2 months. Anyone with other autoimmune diseases, uncontrolled infections, pregnancy or lactation was excluded from the study. Clinical symptoms, serum thyroxine, TRAb, thyroid ultrasound and orbital computed tomography were used for diagnosis. Ficoll-Paque density gradient centrifugation was used to isolate PBMCs from 8 to 10 ml of fresh peripheral blood. Trizol reagent was used to extract the total RNA, and its quality was then checked on an Agilent 2100 Bioanalyzer. This clonotype was counted at least ten times. The antigen it binds to is not known. The sample holds no much larger clone one base away, and base qualities are not on file.

The sequenced sample was peripheral blood. The chain couples TRBV5-1 to TRBJ2-5; perhaps TRBD2 is the D gene, with 6 bases matching. This TCR was recovered from an adult woman with stable Graves' hyperthyroidism. The CDR3 amino acid sequence is: CASTPGDVETQYF. The nucleotides read TGCGCCAGCACCCCGGGGGACGTAGAGACCCAGTACTTC. The full variable domain, completed from the reference TRBV5-1 and TRBJ2-5 proteins outside the CDR3, reads KAGVTQTPRYLIKTRGQQVTLSCSPISGHRSVSWYQQTPGQGLQFLFEYFSETQRNKGNFPGRFSGRQFSNSRSEMNVSTLELGDSALYLCASTPGDVETQYFGPGTRLLVL.